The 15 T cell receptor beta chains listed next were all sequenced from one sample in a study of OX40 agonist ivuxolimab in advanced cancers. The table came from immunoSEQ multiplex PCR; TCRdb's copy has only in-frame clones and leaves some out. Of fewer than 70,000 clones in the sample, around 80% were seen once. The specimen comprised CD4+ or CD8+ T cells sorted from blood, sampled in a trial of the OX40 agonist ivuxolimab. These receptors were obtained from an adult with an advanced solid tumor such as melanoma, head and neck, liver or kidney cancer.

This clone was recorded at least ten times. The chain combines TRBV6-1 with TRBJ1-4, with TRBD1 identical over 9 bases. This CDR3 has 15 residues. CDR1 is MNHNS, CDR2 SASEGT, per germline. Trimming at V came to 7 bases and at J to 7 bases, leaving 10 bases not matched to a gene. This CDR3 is CASTLGRQGGEKLFF. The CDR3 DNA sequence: TGTGCCAGCACCCTGGGACGACAGGGGGGTGAAAAACTGTTTTTT.

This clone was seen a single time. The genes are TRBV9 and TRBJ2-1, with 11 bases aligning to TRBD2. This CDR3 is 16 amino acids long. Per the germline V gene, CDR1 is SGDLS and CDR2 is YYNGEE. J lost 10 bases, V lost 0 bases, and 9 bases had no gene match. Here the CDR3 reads CASSVAVGTSGGEQFF. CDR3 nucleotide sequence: TGTGCCAGCAGCGTAGCAGTAGGGACTAGCGGTGGCGAGCAGTTCTTC.

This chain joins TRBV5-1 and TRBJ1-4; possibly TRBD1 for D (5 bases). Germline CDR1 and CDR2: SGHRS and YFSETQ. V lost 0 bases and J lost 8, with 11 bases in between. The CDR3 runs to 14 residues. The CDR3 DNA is TGCGCCAGCAGCTTGGGTCAGGGTAGGGAAAAACTGTTTTTT. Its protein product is CASSLGQGREKLFF. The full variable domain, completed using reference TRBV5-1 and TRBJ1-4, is KAGVTQTPRYLIKTRGQQVTLSCSPISGHRSVSWYQQTPGQGLQFLFEYFSETQRNKGNFPGRFSGRQFSNSRSEMNVSTLELGDSALYLCASSLGQGREKLFFGSGTQLSVL.

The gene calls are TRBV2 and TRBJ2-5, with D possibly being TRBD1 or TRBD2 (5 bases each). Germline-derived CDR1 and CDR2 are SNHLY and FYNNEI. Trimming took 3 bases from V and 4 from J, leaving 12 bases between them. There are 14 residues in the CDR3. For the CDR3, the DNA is TGTGCCAGCAGTGATTGGTTGAGGGGAGAGACCCAGTACTTC. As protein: CASSDWLRGETQYF.

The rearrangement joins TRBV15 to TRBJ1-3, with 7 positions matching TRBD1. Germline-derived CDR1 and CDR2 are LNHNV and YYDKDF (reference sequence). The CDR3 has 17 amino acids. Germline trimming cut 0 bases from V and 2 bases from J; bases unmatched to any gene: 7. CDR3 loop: CATSRDLGTGAGNTIYF. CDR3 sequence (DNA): TGTGCCACCAGCAGAGATCTAGGAACAGGGGCTGGAAACACCATATATTTT.

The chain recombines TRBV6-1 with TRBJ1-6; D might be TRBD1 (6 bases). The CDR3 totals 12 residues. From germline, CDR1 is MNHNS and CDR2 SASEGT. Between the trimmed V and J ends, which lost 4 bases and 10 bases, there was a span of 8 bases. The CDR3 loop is CASSAGVSPLHF. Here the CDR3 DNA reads TGTGCCAGCAGTGCAGGGGTGTCACCCCTCCACTTT.

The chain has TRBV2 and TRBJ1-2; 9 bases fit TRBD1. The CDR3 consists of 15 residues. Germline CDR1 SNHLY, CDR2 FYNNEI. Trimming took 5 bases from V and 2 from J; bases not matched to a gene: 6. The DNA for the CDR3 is TGTGCCAGCAGTCCGGGGACAGGGAGGAACTATGGCTACACCTTC. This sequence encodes CASSPGTGRNYGYTF.

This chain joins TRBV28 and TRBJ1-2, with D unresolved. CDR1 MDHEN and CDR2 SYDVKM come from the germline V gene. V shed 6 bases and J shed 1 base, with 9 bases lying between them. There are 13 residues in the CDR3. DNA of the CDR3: TGTGCCAGCAGCCCAGACCGTAACTATGGCTACACCTTC. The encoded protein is CASSPDRNYGYTF.

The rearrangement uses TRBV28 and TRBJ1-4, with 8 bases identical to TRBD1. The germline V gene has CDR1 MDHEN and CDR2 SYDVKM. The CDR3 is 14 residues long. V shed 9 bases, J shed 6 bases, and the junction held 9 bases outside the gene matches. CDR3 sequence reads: CASKLQGADEKLFF. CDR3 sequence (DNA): TGTGCCAGTAAACTTCAGGGGGCGGATGAAAAACTGTTTTTT.

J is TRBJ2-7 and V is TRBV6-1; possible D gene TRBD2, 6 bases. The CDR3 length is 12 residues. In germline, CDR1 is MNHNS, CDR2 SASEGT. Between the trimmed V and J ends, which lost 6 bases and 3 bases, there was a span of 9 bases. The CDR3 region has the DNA TGTGCCAGCAGCAGGACTAACTACGAGCAGTACTTC. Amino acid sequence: CASSRTNYEQYF.

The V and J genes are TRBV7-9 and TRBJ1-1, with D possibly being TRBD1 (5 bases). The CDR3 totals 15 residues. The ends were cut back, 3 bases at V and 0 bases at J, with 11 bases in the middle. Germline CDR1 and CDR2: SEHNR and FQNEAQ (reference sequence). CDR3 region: CASSFPLGVNTEAFF. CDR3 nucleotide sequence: TGTGCCAGCAGCTTCCCATTGGGGGTGAACACTGAAGCTTTCTTT.

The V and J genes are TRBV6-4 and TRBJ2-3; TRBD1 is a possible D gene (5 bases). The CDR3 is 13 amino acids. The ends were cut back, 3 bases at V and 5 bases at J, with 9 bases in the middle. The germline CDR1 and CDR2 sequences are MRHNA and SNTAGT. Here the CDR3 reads CASSELRGDTQYF. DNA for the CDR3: TGTGCCAGCAGTGAATTAAGGGGAGATACGCAGTATTTT.

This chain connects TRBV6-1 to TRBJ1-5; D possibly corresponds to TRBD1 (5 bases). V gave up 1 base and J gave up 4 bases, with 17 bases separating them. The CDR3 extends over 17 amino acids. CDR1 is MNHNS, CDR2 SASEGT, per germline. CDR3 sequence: CASSEEAGFMRNQPQHF. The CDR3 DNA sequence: TGTGCCAGCAGTGAAGAGGCAGGGTTTATGCGGAATCAGCCCCAGCATTTT.

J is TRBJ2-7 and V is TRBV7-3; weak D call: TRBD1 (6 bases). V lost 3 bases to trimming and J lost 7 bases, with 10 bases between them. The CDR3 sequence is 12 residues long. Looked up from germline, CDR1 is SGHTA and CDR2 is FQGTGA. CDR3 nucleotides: TGTGCCAGCAGCTTCGAAGGGGGAGAGCAGTACTTC. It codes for CASSFEGGEQYF.

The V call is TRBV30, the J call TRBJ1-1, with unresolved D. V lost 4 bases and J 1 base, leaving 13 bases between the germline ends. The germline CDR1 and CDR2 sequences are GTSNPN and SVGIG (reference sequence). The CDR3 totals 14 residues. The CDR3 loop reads CAWTPGLKNTEAFF. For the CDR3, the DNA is TGTGCCTGGACCCCGGGCCTTAAGAACACTGAAGCTTTCTTT.